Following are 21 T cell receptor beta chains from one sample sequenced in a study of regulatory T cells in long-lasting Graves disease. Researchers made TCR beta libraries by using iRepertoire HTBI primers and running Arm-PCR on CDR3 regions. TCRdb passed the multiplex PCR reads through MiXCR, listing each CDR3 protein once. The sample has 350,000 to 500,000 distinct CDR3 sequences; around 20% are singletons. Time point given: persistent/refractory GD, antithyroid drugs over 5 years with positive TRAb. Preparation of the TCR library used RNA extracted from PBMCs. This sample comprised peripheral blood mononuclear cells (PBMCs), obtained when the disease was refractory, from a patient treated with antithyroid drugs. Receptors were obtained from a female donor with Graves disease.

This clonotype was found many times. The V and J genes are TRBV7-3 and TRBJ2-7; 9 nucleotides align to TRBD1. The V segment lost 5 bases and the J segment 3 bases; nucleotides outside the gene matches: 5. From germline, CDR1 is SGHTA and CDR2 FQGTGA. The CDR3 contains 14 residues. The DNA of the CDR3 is TGTGCCAGCAGCGAAGGGACAGGGAACTACGAGCAGTACTTC. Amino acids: CASSEGTGNYEQYF.

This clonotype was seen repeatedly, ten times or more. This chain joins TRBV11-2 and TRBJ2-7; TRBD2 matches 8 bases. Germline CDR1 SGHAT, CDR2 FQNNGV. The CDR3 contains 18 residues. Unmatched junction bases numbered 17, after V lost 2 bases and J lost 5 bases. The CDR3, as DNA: TGTGCCAGCAGCTTACCGCCCCGGCACGGCGGGAGGACTGACGAGCAGTACTTC. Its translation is CASSLPPRHGGRTDEQYF.

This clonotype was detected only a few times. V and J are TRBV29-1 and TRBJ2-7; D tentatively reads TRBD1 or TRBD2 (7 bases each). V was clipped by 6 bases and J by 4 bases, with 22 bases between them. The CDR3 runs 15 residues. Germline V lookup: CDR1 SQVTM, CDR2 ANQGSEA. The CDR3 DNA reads TGCAGCGTCGATGGGGGGGACAGAGCCCATTACGAGCAGTACTTC. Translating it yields CSVDGGDRAHYEQYF.

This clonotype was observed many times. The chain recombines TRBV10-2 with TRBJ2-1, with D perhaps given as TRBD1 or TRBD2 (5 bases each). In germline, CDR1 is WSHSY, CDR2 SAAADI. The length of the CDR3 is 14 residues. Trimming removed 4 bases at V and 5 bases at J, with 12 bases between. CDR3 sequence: CASSVGGYDNEQFF. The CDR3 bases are TGCGCCAGCAGTGTTGGGGGTTACGACAATGAGCAGTTCTTC.

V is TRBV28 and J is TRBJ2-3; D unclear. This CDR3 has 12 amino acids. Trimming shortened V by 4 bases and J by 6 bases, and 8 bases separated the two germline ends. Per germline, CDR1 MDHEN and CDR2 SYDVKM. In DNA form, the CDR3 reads TGTGCCAGCAGTTCGGCGTGGGATACGCAGTATTTT. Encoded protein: CASSSAWDTQYF.

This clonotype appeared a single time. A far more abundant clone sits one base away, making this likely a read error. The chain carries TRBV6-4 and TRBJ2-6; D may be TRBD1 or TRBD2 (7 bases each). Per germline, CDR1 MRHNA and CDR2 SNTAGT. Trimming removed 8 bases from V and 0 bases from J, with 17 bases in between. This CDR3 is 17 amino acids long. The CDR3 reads CASGGGDSFSGANVLTF. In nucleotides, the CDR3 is TGTGCCAGCGGTGGGGGGGACAGCTTCTCTGGGGCCAACGTCCTGACTTTC.

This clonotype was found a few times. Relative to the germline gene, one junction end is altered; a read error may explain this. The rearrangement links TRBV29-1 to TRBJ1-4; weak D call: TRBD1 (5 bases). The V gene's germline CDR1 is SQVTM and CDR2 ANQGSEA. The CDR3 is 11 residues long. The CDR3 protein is CSVEEGKDTSF. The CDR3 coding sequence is TGCAGCGTTGAAGAAGGGAAGGACACTTCTTTT.

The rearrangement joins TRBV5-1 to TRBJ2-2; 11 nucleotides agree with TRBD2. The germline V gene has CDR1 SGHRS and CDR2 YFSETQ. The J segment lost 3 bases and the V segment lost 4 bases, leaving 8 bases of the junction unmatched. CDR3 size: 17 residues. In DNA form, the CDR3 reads TGCGCCAGCAGCCAACTGACTAGCGGGAACTACACCGGGGAGCTGTTTTTT. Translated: CASSQLTSGNYTGELFF.

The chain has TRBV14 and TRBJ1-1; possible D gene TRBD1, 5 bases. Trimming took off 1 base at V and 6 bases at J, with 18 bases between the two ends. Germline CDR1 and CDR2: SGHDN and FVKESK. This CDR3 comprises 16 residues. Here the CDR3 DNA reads TGTGCCAGCAGCCAAGGAGGGACGGTCGGGATCCCTGAAGCTTTCTTT. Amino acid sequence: CASSQGGTVGIPEAFF.

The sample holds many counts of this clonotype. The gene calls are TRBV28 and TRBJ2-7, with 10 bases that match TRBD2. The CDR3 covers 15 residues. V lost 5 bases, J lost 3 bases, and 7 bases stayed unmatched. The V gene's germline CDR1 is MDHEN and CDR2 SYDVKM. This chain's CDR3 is CASSRTSGISYEQYF. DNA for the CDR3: TGTGCCAGCAGTCGGACTAGCGGAATCAGCTACGAGCAGTACTTC.

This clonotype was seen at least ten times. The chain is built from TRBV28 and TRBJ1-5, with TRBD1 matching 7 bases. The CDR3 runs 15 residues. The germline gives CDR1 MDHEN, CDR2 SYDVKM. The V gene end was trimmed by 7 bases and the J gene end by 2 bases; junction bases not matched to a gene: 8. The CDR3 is CASTQEDRGNQPQHF. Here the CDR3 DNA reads TGTGCCAGCACCCAAGAAGACAGGGGCAATCAGCCCCAGCATTTT. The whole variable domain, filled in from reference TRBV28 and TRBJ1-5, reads DVKVTQSSRYLVKRTGEKVFLECVQDMDHENMFWYRQDPGLGLRLIYFSYDVKMKEKGDIPEGYSVSREKKERFSLILESASTNQTSMYLCASTQEDRGNQPQHFGDGTRLSIL.

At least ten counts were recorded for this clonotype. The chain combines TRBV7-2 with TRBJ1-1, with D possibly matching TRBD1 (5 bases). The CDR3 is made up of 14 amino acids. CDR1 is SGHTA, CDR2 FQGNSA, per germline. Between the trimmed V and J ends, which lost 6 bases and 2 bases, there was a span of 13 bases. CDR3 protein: CASRLRGKNTEAFF. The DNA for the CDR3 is TGTGCCAGCAGATTAAGGGGCAAAAACACTGAAGCTTTCTTT.

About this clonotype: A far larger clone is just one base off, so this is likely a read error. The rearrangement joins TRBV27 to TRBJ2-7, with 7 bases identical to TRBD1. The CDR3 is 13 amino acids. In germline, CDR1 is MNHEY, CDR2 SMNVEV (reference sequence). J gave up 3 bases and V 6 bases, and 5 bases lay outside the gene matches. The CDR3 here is CASSFYRGYEQYF. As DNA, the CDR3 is TGTGCCAGCAGCTTCTACAGGGGCTACGAGCAGTACTTC.

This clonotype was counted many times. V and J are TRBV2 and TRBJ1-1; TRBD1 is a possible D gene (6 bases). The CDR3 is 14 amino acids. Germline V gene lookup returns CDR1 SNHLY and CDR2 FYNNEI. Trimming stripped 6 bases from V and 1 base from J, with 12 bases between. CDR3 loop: CASSAQDRNTEAFF. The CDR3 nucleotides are TGTGCCAGCAGCGCGCAGGACAGGAACACTGAAGCTTTCTTT.

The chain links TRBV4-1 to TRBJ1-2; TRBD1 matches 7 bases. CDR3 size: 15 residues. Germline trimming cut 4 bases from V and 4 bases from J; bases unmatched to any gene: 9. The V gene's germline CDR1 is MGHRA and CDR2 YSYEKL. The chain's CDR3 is CASSRSTGVSYGYTF. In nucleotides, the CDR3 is TGCGCCAGCAGCCGCTCTACAGGGGTATCCTATGGCTACACCTTC.

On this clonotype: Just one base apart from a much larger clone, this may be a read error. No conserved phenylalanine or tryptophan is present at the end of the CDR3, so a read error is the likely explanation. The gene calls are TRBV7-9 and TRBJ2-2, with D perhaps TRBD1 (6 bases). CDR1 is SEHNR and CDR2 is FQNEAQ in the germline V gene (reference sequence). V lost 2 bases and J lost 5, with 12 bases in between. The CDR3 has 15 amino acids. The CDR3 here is CASSLTWQGTGELFS. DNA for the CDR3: TGTGCCAGCAGCTTAACTTGGCAGGGGACCGGGGAGCTGTTTTCT.

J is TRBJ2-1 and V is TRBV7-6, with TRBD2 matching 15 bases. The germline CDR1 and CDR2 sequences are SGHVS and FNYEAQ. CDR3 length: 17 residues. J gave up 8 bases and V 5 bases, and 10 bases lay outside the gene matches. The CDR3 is CASSRTSGRALLDEQFF. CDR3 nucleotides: TGTGCCAGCAGCAGGACTAGCGGGAGGGCCTTACTCGATGAGCAGTTCTTC.

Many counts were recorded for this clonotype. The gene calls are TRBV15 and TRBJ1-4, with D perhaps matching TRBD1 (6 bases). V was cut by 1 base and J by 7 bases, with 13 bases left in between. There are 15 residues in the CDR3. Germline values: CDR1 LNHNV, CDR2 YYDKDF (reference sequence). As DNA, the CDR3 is TGTGCCACCAGCAGAGCGGGGGCCGGTGTTGAAAAACTGTTTTTT. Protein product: CATSRAGAGVEKLFF.

CDR3 bases: TGTGCCAGCAGTCCGGGACTAGCGGGGGCTATAGCCGGGGAGCTGTTTTTT. It specifies CASSPGLAGAIAGELFF. The chain uses TRBV6-4 and TRBJ2-2, with 14 nucleotides matching TRBD2. In germline, CDR1 is MRHNA, CDR2 SNTAGT. V was clipped by 5 bases and J by 6 bases; unmatched bases: 8. This CDR3 comprises 17 residues.

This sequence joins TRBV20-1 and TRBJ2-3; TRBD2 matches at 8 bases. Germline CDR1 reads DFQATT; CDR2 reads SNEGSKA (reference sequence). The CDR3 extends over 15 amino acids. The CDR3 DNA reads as TGCAGCTACTTGCAGCGGGGGAACCACCTTGCTACGCAGTATTTT. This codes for CSYLQRGNHLATQYF.

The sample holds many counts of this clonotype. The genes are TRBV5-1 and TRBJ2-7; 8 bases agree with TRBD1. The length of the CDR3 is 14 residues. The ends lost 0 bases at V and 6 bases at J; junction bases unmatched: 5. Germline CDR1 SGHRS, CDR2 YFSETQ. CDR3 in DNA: TGCGCCAGCAGCTTGGCCGCAGGGGGCGGCGAGCAGTACTTC. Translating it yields CASSLAAGGGEQYF.